These T cell receptor beta chains were read from a single sample in a study of vaccination effects on CD4 cells after COVID-19. Clones were read by immunoSEQ multiplex PCR, and TCRdb kept only the in-frame ones, dropping some. Of 50,000 or so clones listed, 67% were seen once; the top ten hold roughly 5.1%. These TCRs are of unknown antigen specificity. This sample comprised CD4+ T cells from PBMCs cultured without peptide, obtained before COVID-19 vaccination. The receptors shown here come from a human donor who received a COVID-19 vaccine. Each CDR3 is given without its conserved first and last residue.

TRBV6-5 ASGQPGGYTEAF
TRBV4-1 ASSQLGANVLT
TRBV2 ASRLSGDYNEQF
TRBV6-6 ASIITQTGPEAF
TRBV7-3 ASSLRLTGELF
TRBV19 ASSIARAGKSSYNSPLH
TRBV7-2 ASSLITPDSGNTIY
TRBV6-5 ASRQGARYGYT
TRBV6-5 ASSNPGLSHYEQY
TRBV6-5 ASSLDRTPEAF
TRBV7-3 ASSPIGGSTDTQY
TRBV5-1 ASSLSPRAAEQF
TRBV5-1 ASSLRSSGENEQF
TRBV14 ASSQELLAGNSPLH
TRBV12-3/TRBV12-4 ASKGLARDTQY
TRBV7-5 ARSFNGPGANVLT
TRBV10-3 AIGRTGPPDTQY
TRBV5-6 ASSFGAGVQYEQY
TRBV18 ASSPRTTGHPEAF
TRBV27 ASSLWGASNQPQH
TRBV3-1/TRBV3-2 ASSRGTPAYYEQY
TRBV5-1 ASSSGSLSYEQY
TRBV6-5 ASSYERDRNTEAF
TRBV28 ASSFNNYGYT
TRBV9 ASSPHKTGPSYEQY
TRBV7-2 ASSLFREETQY
TRBV12-5 ASGLARLGYEQY
TRBV4-1 ASSQDHTSPLH
TRBV5-1 ASSLVALGGSNEQF
TRBV7-9 ASSPQVGTEAF
TRBV28 ASSFPGTANSPLH
TRBV11-2 ASSLERANEQF
TRBV9 ASSVSGNELDEQF
TRBV4-2 ASSQVTATVPF
TRBV5-1 ASSLVHRVGGFRSYNEQF
TRBV28 ASGRGSWGYGSYNSPLH
TRBV18 ASSPPGGEGTGELF
TRBV7-2 ASRETGTGRDQPQH
TRBV6-5 ASSLAGPSYNEQF
TRBV30 AWSGLAPGELF
TRBV28 ASSQGQGSYGYT
TRBV21-1 ASSTQYPNQGARPYGYT
TRBV9 ASSVAKDRGLYGYT
TRBV28 ASSSSGGFSYNSPLH
TRBV6-5 ASSYRASDTEAF
TRBV3-1/TRBV3-2 ASGETGLSYEQY